What follows are 23 T cell receptor beta chains derived from one specimen sequenced in a study of cytomegalovirus exposure and HLA in healthy donors. Primers for the PCR totalled 60 Vbeta and 13 Jbeta. The repertoire was sequenced with immunoSEQ multiplex PCR; TCRdb's copy has only in-frame clones and lacks some. The sample lists around 150,000 clones; around 80% were seen once. What was sequenced was PBMCs. The receptor set was obtained from a man aged 50-59 years in good health and CMV-seropositive.

V usage is TRBV5-8 and J usage is TRBJ2-3; TRBD2 agrees at 13 bases. In germline, CDR1 is SGHTS, CDR2 YDEGEE. The junction had 5 bases not matched to a gene; V was cut back by 2 bases and J by 2 bases. The CDR3 has 17 residues. CDR3 sequence (DNA): TGTGCCAGCAGCTTCTGGACTAGCGGGAGATCCACAGATACGCAGTATTTT. Its protein is CASSFWTSGRSTDTQYF.

This clone was observed a few times. V gene TRBV6-1 combines with J gene TRBJ1-5; unclear D gene. The V gene lost 4 bases and the J gene lost 3 bases, with 7 bases spanning the gap. Germline CDR1 is MNHNS and CDR2 is SASEGT. The CDR3 extends over 13 amino acids. CDR3 amino acids: CASSAFLNQPQHF. In nucleotides, the CDR3 is TGTGCCAGCAGTGCCTTCCTCAATCAGCCCCAGCATTTT.

The gene calls are TRBV7-3 and TRBJ2-3, with D possibly matching TRBD1 (5 bases). Between the trimmed V and J ends, which lost 5 bases and 6 bases, there was a span of 15 bases. This CDR3 contains 14 residues. Germline V gives CDR1 SGHTA, CDR2 FQGTGA. Written as DNA, the CDR3 is TGTGCCAGCAGCGGACACGATTCCGTGGATACGCAGTATTTT. Translating gives CASSGHDSVDTQYF.

This chain's CDR3 is CASSGLASHEQYV. CDR3 bases: TGTGCCAGCAGTGGACTAGCGAGTCACGAGCAGTACGTC. V and J are TRBV6-4 and TRBJ2-7; TRBD2 agrees at 8 bases. This CDR3 contains 13 residues. Per germline, CDR1 MRHNA and CDR2 SNTAGT. J was trimmed by 5 bases and V by 4 bases; bases with no gene match: 4.

V gene TRBV7-3 combines with J gene TRBJ2-1; D call uncertain. Trimming took off 3 bases at V and 10 bases at J, with 16 bases between the two ends. The CDR3 is 14 residues long. Germline V lookup: CDR1 SGHTA, CDR2 FQGTGA. The DNA of the CDR3 is TGTGCCAGCAGCTTTACAGCCCAGATTGGGGAGCAGTTCTTC. Translated, it gives CASSFTAQIGEQFF.

The chain joins TRBV6-5 to TRBJ1-1; tentatively, D is TRBD1 (6 bases). Germline CDR1 MNHEY, CDR2 SVGAGI. Trimming took off 6 bases at V and 3 bases at J, with 14 bases between the two ends. The CDR3 loop spans 14 amino acids. This CDR3 is CASSPRGADTEAFF. The CDR3 bases are TGTGCCAGCAGCCCTCGGGGGGCGGACACTGAAGCTTTCTTT.

The gene calls are TRBV5-1 and TRBJ2-7, with 10 bases lining up with TRBD1. The V and J ends lost 4 bases and 0 bases, in that order; junction bases with no gene match: 13. Per the germline V gene, CDR1 is SGHRS and CDR2 is YFSETQ. The CDR3 runs to 18 residues. In DNA form, the CDR3 reads TGCGCCAGCAGCCCCGGACAGGGGGGCTTGGAAGGCTCCTACGAGCAGTACTTC. It codes for CASSPGQGGLEGSYEQYF.

The chain couples TRBV5-1 to TRBJ2-7, with 9 bases matching TRBD1. Germline CDR1 reads SGHRS; CDR2 reads YFSETQ. The V and J ends lost 3 bases and 0 bases, in that order; junction bases with no gene match: 7. The CDR3 is 16 amino acids. In nucleotides, the CDR3 is TGCGCCAGCAGCTCTACCGGGACAGGGTACTCCTACGAGCAGTACTTC. This gives the protein CASSSTGTGYSYEQYF.

This clone was recorded once. The chain is built from TRBV7-8 and TRBJ1-1, with TRBD1 matching over 8 bases. The CDR3 spans 15 residues. The junction had 6 bases not matched to a gene; V was cut back by 3 bases and J by 3 bases. Germline-derived CDR1 and CDR2 are SGHVS and FQNEAQ. The CDR3 sequence is CASSFRQGWDTEAFF. The CDR3 DNA reads TGTGCCAGCAGCTTTAGACAGGGGTGGGACACTGAAGCTTTCTTT. The full variable domain, in which reference TRBV7-8 and TRBJ1-1 provide the parts outside the CDR3, is GAGVSQSPRYKVAKRGQDVALRCDPISGHVSLFWYQQALGQGPEFLTYFQNEAQLDKSGLPSDRFFAERPEGSVSTLKIQRTQQEDSAVYLCASSFRQGWDTEAFFGQGTRLTVV.

This rearrangement joins TRBV27 to TRBJ1-1; no firm D call. The length of the CDR3 is 13 residues. Trimming shortened V by 2 bases and J by 7 bases, and 11 bases separated the two germline ends. CDR1 and CDR2 from the germline V gene are MNHEY and SMNVEV (reference sequence). In DNA, the CDR3 is TGTGCCAGCAGTTTACCTGGAGGGAGTGAAGCTTTCTTT. Its translation is CASSLPGGSEAFF.

The chain combines TRBV19 with TRBJ1-2; D might be TRBD1 (5 bases). Between the trimmed V and J ends, which lost 8 bases and 0 bases, there was a span of 10 bases. The germline CDR1 and CDR2 sequences are LNHDA and SQIVND (reference sequence). The CDR3 sequence is 13 residues long. This CDR3 is CASSRVANYGYTF. CDR3 DNA: TGTGCCAGTTCCAGGGTAGCTAACTATGGCTACACCTTC.

The gene calls are TRBV6-1 and TRBJ2-4, with D possibly matching TRBD2 (5 bases). CDR1 MNHNS and CDR2 SASEGT come from the germline V gene. The CDR3 loop spans 9 amino acids. CDR3 residues: CAGGNIQYF. The CDR3 bases are TGTGCTGGAGGAAACATTCAGTACTTC.

This clone was seen a few times. The chain combines TRBV6-1 with TRBJ1-4; 8 bases fit TRBD1. V trimming: 4 bases; J trimming: 7 bases; junction bases outside the gene matches: 8. The CDR3 loop spans 15 amino acids. Germline assignment: CDR1 MNHNS and CDR2 SASEGT. CDR3 nucleotide sequence: TGTGCCAGCAGTGCCGCACGGACAGGGATTGAAAAACTGTTTTTT. It is translated as CASSAARTGIEKLFF.

The rearrangement links TRBV10-2 to TRBJ2-7, with 7 positions matching TRBD1. The CDR3 runs to 12 residues. The V gene's germline CDR1 is WSHSY and CDR2 SAAADI. Unmatched junction bases numbered 0, after V lost 3 bases and J lost 4 bases. CDR3 DNA: TGCGCCAGCAGTGACAGGGGGTACGAGCAGTACGTC. It specifies CASSDRGYEQYV.

This chain links TRBV5-8 with TRBJ1-5; a possible D gene is TRBD1 (5 bases). The germline V gene encodes CDR1 SGHTS and CDR2 YDEGEE. Trimming cost V 0 bases and J 3 bases, with 7 bases left between them. This CDR3 has 14 amino acids. CDR3 region: CASSLAGDNQPQHF. In nucleotides, the CDR3 is TGTGCCAGCAGCTTGGCGGGGGACAATCAGCCCCAGCATTTT.

J is TRBJ2-5 and V is TRBV18; 8 bases match TRBD1. The V gene's germline CDR1 is KGHSH and CDR2 LQKENI. The V gene end was trimmed by 4 bases and the J gene end by 2 bases; junction bases not matched to a gene: 15. This CDR3 contains 18 residues. CDR3 sequence: CASSLRQGRASIQETQYF. The CDR3 DNA reads as TGTGCCAGCTCACTCCGACAGGGGAGAGCTAGCATACAAGAGACCCAGTACTTC.

The genes are TRBV6-5 and TRBJ2-7, with D maybe TRBD1 (5 bases). The CDR3 spans 14 residues. Per the germline V gene, CDR1 is MNHEY and CDR2 is SVGAGI. V was clipped by 0 bases and J by 7 bases, with 13 bases between them. In DNA form, the CDR3 reads TGTGCCAGCAGTTACTCAGGGGCCGGGCTTGAGCAGTACTTC. Translating it yields CASSYSGAGLEQYF.

V and J are TRBV2 and TRBJ1-1; a possible D gene is TRBD1 (6 bases). Trimming pared 4 bases from V and 2 bases from J, leaving 17 bases between. This CDR3 is 16 amino acids long. Germline loops: CDR1 SNHLY, CDR2 FYNNEI. CDR3 loop: CASSVYADRTNTEAFF. The CDR3 DNA reads TGTGCCAGCAGTGTTTATGCTGACAGGACTAACACTGAAGCTTTCTTT. The full variable domain, completed using reference TRBV2 and TRBJ1-1, is EPEVTQTPSHQVTQMGQEVILRCVPISNHLYFYWYRQILGQKVEFLVSFYNNEISEKSEIFDDQFSVERPDGSNFTLKIRSTKLEDSAMYFCASSVYADRTNTEAFFGQGTRLTVV.

The V and J genes are TRBV6-6 and TRBJ2-3; 11 nucleotides match TRBD1. From germline, CDR1 is MNHNY and CDR2 SVGAGI (reference sequence). The CDR3 sequence is 16 residues long. Trimming at V came to 5 bases and at J to 3 bases, leaving 7 bases not matched to a gene. CDR3 nucleotide sequence: TGTGCCAGCAGTCGGGACAGGGGGATTGTTACAGATACGCAGTATTTT. This gives the protein CASSRDRGIVTDTQYF.

V is TRBV14 and J is TRBJ2-5; perhaps TRBD1 as D (5 bases). The CDR3 has 16 residues. Germline V gene data show CDR1 as SGHDN and CDR2 as FVKESK. V lost 1 base and J 5 bases, leaving 17 bases between the germline ends. CDR3 sequence (DNA): TGTGCCAGCAGCCAAGTACAGGATTCGCCTTGGGAGACCCAGTACTTC. This codes for CASSQVQDSPWETQYF.

This clone was picked up one time. CDR3: CASSPPHKQGGYTF. The CDR3 nucleotides are TGTGCCAGCAGCCCACCCCACAAGCAGGGTGGCTACACCTTC. The chain is built from TRBV27 and TRBJ1-2; TRBD1 might be the D (5 bases). V was clipped by 6 bases and J by 7 bases, with 18 bases between them. The CDR3 runs 14 residues. Germline V gene lookup returns CDR1 MNHEY and CDR2 SMNVEV (reference sequence).

This rearrangement joins TRBV5-4 to TRBJ2-3; TRBD2 aligns across 8 bases. V shed 3 bases and J 3 bases; nucleotides not matched to a gene: 6. CDR1 SGHNT and CDR2 YYREEE come from the germline V gene (reference sequence). The CDR3 contains 15 residues. In nucleotides, the CDR3 is TGTGCCAGCAGCTCCCCGGGGGGGGGAACAGATACGCAGTATTTT. This sequence encodes CASSSPGGGTDTQYF. The entire variable domain, with the rest obtained from reference TRBV5-4 and TRBJ2-3, is as follows: ETGVTQSPTHLIKTRGQQVTLRCSSQSGHNTVSWYQQALGQGPQFIFQYYREEENGRGNFPPRFSGLQFPNYSSELNVNALELDDSALYLCASSSPGGGTDTQYFGPGTRLTVL.

The DNA of the CDR3 is TGTGCCAGCAGCTTAAGGGGGCGGGGGGGCCAGAATGAGCAGTTCTTC. Protein product: CASSLRGRGGQNEQFF. V is TRBV7-3 and J is TRBJ2-1; 9 bases fit TRBD2. CDR1 and CDR2 from the germline V gene are SGHTA and FQGTGA. The CDR3 loop spans 16 amino acids. Trimming at V came to 1 base and at J to 7 bases, leaving 8 bases not matched to a gene.